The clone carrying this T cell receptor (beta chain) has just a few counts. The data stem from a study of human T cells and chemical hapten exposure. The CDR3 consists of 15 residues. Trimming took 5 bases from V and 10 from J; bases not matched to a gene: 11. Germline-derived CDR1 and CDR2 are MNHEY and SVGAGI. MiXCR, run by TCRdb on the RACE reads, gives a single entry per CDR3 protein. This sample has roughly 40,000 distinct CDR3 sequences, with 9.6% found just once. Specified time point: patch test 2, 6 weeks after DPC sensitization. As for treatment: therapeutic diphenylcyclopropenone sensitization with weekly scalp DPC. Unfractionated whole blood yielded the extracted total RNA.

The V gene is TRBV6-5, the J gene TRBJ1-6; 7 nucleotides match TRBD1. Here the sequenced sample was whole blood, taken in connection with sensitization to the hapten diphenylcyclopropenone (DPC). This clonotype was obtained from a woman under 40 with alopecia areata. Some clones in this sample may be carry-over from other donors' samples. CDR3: CASSRQGTLGSPLHF. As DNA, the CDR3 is TGTGCCAGCAGTCGACAGGGAACCCTGGGGTCACCCCTCCACTTT.